This T cell receptor beta chain originates from a study of T cell repertoires in cytomegalovirus infection. About the research overall: Recently identified HLA-C-restricted CMV epitopes were used, and well-studied HLA-B-restricted CMV epitopes were used as well.

TCRdb called the reads again in MiXCR, with one record for every CDR3 protein. The sample includes roughly 500,000 distinct CDR3 sequences, 25% to 35% of them seen just once. In this sample, this clonotype turned up a few times. Its antigen is not known. This CDR3 comprises 14 residues. In germline, CDR1 is MDHEN, CDR2 SYDVKM. V was shortened by 3 bases and J by 6 bases, with 15 bases between the two germline ends. The study, taken as a whole, reports: Dominant in the ex vivo response were TCR beta clonotypes restricted by HLA-C and specific for CMV.

The specimen was cultured PBMCs, collected from culture after CMV antigen stimulation. The rearrangement uses TRBV28 and TRBJ2-7; TRBD1 or TRBD2 may be the D gene (6 bases each). This TCR derives from a human donor in good health (CMV status not recorded). Some clones in this sample may be carry-over from other donors' samples. The CDR3: CASSFGGASSEQYF. The CDR3 region has the DNA TGTGCCAGCAGTTTCGGGGGCGCGTCGTCCGAGCAGTACTTC.